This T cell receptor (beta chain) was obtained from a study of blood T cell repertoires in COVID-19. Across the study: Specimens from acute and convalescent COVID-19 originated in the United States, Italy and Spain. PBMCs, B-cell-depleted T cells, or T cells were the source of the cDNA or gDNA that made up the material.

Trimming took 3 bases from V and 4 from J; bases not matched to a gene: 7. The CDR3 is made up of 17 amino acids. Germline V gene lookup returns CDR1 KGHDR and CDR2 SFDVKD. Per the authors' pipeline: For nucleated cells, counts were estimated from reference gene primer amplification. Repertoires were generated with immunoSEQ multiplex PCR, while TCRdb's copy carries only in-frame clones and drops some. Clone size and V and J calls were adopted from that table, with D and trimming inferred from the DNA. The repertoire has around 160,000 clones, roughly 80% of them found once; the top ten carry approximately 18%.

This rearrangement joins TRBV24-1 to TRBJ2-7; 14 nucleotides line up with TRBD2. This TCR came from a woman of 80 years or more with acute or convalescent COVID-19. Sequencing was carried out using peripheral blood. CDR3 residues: CATSDGGTSGSGYEQYF. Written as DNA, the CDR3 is TGTGCCACCAGTGATGGGGGGACTAGCGGGAGTGGGTACGAGCAGTACTTC.